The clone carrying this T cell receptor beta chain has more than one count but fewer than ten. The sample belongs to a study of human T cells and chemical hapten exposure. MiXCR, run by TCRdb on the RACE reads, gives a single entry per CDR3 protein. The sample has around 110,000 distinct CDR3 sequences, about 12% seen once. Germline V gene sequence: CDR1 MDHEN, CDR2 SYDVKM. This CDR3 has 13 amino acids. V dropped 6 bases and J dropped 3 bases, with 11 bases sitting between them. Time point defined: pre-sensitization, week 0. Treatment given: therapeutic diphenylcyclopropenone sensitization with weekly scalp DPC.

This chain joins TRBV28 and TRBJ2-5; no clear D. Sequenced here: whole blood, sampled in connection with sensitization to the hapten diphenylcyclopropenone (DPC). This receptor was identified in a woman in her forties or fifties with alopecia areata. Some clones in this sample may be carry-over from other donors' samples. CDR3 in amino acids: CASSLTGKETQYF. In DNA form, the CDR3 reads TGTGCCAGCAGCTTGACTGGAAAAGAGACCCAGTACTTC.